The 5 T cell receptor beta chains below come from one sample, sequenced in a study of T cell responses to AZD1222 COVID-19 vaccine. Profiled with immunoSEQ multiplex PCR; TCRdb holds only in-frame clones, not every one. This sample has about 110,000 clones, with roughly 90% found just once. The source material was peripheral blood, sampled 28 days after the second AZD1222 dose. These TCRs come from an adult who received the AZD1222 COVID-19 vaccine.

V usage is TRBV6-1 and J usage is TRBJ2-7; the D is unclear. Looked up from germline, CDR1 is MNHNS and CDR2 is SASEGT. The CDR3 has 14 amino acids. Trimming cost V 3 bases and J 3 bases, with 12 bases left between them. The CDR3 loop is CASSDFRQLYEQYF. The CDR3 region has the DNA TGTGCCAGCAGTGATTTTAGGCAGCTCTACGAGCAGTACTTC.

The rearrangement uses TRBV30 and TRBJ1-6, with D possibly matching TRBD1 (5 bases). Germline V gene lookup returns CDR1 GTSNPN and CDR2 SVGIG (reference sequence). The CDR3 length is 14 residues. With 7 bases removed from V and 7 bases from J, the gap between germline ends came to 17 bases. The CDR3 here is CAFTTGTPNSPLHF. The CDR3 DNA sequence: TGTGCCTTTACCACCGGGACGCCGAATTCACCCCTCCACTTT.

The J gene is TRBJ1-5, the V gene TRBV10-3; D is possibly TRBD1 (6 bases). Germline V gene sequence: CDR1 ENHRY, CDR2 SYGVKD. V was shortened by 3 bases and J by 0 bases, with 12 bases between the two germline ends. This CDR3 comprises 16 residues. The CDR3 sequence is CAISEGQQLSNQPQHF. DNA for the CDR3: TGTGCCATCAGTGAAGGACAGCAACTTAGCAATCAGCCCCAGCATTTT.

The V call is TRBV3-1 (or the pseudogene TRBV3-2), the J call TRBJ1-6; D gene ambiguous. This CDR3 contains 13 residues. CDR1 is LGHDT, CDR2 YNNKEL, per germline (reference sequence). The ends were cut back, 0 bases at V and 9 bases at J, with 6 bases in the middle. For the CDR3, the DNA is TGTGCCAGCAGCCAAGATCTAAGTTCACCCCTCCACTTT. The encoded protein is CASSQDLSSPLHF.

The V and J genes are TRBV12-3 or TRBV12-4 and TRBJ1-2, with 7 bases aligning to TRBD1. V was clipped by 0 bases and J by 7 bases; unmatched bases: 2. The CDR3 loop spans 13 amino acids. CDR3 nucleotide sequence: TGTGCCAGCAGTTTAGCAGGGGGCACTGGCTACACCTTC. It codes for CASSLAGGTGYTF.